The present TCR beta chain was sequenced within a study of blood T cell repertoires in COVID-19 (dated by TCRdb to 2020 to 2021). The study in broad terms: Samples covering the acute and convalescent phases of COVID-19 were provided by collaborators in the United States, Italy and Spain. The prospective study material was composed of cDNA or gDNA derived from T cells, B-cell-depleted T cells, or PBMCs. Deeply sampled blood TCRbeta repertoires from subjects exposed to, actively infected with, or recovered from COVID-19 were included in the dataset. A freely available public database, intended as a resource for researchers studying the immune response to SARS-CoV-2, is where the repertoires were released. The samples were drawn from two sources: the first 160 participants of the ongoing ImmuneRACE study, and 950 to 1,500 subjects contributed by 6 global collaborators. Nearly every sample came with metadata listing a de-identified subject ID, COVID-19 status, age in years and sex. HLA class I and class II types, where available, came from metadata supplied by the sample provider rather than from assay-based typing.

What the research found in general, with its limitations: The amount of clinical and demographic metadata varied by source and participant and was provided uncurated.

Each collaborating institution followed its own protocols to collect whole blood in K2EDTA tubes. For TCRbeta analysis, collaborators shipped samples as frozen whole blood, isolated PBMCs, or DNA extracted from either of those sample types. As encoded in the germline V gene (reference sequence), CDR1 is LGHDT while CDR2 is YNNKEL. Inclusive of the bounding cysteine and phenylalanine, the CDR3 is 16 residues long. Of all the DNA, just the CDR3 is kept, 48 bases in frame from base 1. Cut back by 4 bases and 11 bases, the V and J ends lie 26 bases apart. In regard to this clone: Its specific antigen is unknown. No base quality values were provided; no much bigger clone lies one nucleotide off.

TCRbeta CDR3 regions were amplified from genomic DNA by means of the immunoSEQ Assay, a bias-controlled multiplex PCR. For the original study's pipeline: The number of nucleated cells in each sample was estimated by amplification of reference gene primers within the assay. To quantify the absolute abundance of each unique TCRbeta CDR3 rearrangement, sequence reads were collapsed and filtered. For each sample, productive Simpson clonality was calculated by taking the square root of Simpson's diversity index across productive rearrangements. TCRdb stores this immuneACCESS table with in-frame sequences only. Part of the clones is absent; in the studies checked, under half of the shortfall reflects unresolved V genes, and no reason is known for the rest. V and J calls and clone size are given by that table; D and trimming were obtained from the DNA. In all, the sample holds about 93,000 clones, and roughly 90% of those were seen once. The ten largest make up about 1.6% of the sample.

The chain is made from TRBV3-1 (or the pseudogene TRBV3-2) and TRBJ1-1, with no confidently assigned D gene. The TCR originated in a human donor with active COVID-19. The donor label of this sample is uncertain. The specimen sequenced was peripheral blood. The CDR3 loop reads CASSRRPEAGLMRAFF. The bases are TGTGCCAGCAGCCGCAGACCTGAGGCCGGCTTAATGCGGGCTTTCTTT.